This T cell receptor beta chain derives from a study of Ad26.COV2.S vaccination and SARS-CoV-2 variants (dated by TCRdb to about 2021). Background for the entire study: Donors in the vaccine arm were drawn from COV1001, a multicentre, randomized, double-blind, placebo-controlled phase I-IIa trial testing Ad26.COV2.S in healthy adults. Trial participants were randomized into five groups of five: low-dose or high-dose Ad26.COV2.S given once or twice, or placebo on both occasions. A total of some 30 samples were included in the TCR-sequenced set, comprising roughly 19 Ad26.COV2.S vaccine recipients, 5 placebo recipients and 8 SARS-CoV-2 convalescent individuals. Ad26.COV2.S was administered intramuscularly at 5 x 10^10 or 1 x 10^11 viral particles, either as a single shot or as two shots given 56 days apart. TCRbeta repertoire sequencing was used to assess the specificity and breadth of SARS-CoV-2-reactive T cell receptors after Ad26.COV2.S vaccination. Blinding of investigators to trial group allocation was maintained during experiments and outcome assessment.

The treatment or condition label corresponds to: 19 received Ad26.COV2.S at low or high dose, single or two shots; five or six received placebo; per-sample allocation not given. Repertoires of vaccine and placebo recipients were sequenced from samples taken on day 63 after the first injection. Between 29 July and 7 August 2020, Cohort 1b enrolled about two dozen adults aged 18-55 years at one site in Boston, USA. Ad26.COV2.S consisted of a replication-incompetent adenovirus type 26 vector by which a prefusion-stabilized SARS-CoV-2 spike protein from the original Wuhan strain was expressed. The CDR3 contains 16 residues, cysteine and phenylalanine counted. The read is trimmed to its CDR3 DNA, 48 bases read in frame from base 1. Taken from the germline V gene (reference sequence), the CDR1 and CDR2 loops are MNHNY and SVGAGI. From V the trimming removes 0 bases and from J it removes 6 bases, while the gene matches leave 5 bases of the junction unaccounted for.

The immunoSEQ Assay was the method used to sequence TCRbeta CDR3 regions. After extraction, genomic DNA underwent amplification by bias-controlled multiplex PCR, followed by high-throughput sequencing. In the paper's pipeline: To quantify the absolute abundance of every unique TCRbeta CDR3 region, sequences were collapsed and filtered. T cell fraction was estimated by normalizing TCRbeta template counts to usable DNA, which was measured by amplifying reference genes present in all nucleated cells. Repertoire TCRs were annotated as SARS-CoV-2-specific by exact matching of V gene, CDR3 amino acid sequence and J gene to a known reactive TCR set. The reference SARS-CoV-2 TCR set was derived from MIRA and filtered for enrichment in COVID-19-positive ImmuneCODE repertoires, a step that removed public or cross-reactive TCRs. Using the MIRA antigens, annotated TCRs were further analysed by specific ORF or by position within an ORF. Depth was the summed frequency of annotated unique rearrangements, while breadth was defined as annotated unique rearrangements over total unique productive rearrangements. Two-sided Wilcoxon rank-sum tests were used to compare TCR breadth between groups. TCRdb re-hosts the immuneACCESS table, in-frame sequences only. Its copies lack some clones; in the studies checked, an unresolved V gene accounts for under half of them, and the cause for the rest is not known. Clonal size and the V and J genes are those of that table, whereas D and trimming came from the DNA. Counted in this sample were fewer than 900,000 clones; around 90% of them appeared once. Roughly 1.5% of the sample comes from the top ten.

Paper-wide results and their limitations: It was noted by the authors that total T cell responses may have been underestimated by the TCR breadth and depth analyses. The study was not powered to compare responses between vaccine doses or regimens. After vaccination, spike-specific CD8+ and CD4+ T cell responses were reported to show substantial breadth. Compared with placebo recipients, Ad26.COV2.S recipients showed higher spike-specific TCR breadth (P = 0.0014). Non-spike TCR breadth was comparable between vaccine and placebo recipients, consistent with the vaccine containing only spike.

About this clone: Its antigen remains unidentified. The record has no base qualities; no much larger clone is one base away.

The chain links TRBV6-6 with TRBJ2-3; TRBD2 lines up with 11 middle nucleotides. The TCR originated in a person aged 18-60 years who received the Ad26.COV2.S COVID-19 vaccine or a placebo. Sample: peripheral blood, taken in a trial of Ad26.COV2.S vaccine versus placebo. In nucleotides, the sequence is TGTGCCAGCAGTTACTCCTTAGCGGGAGGGAGGGATACGCAGTATTTT. It specifies CASSYSLAGGRDTQYF.